This T cell receptor beta chain originates from a study of blood T cell repertoires in COVID-19. As for the study in general: COVID-19 samples, acute and convalescent, were from the United States, Italy and Spain. T cells, B-cell-depleted T cells, or PBMCs supplied cDNA or gDNA.

Here immunoSEQ multiplex PCR was the method, and the copy in TCRdb shows in-frame clones only, minus some. The table records around 100,000 clones, more than 80% of them present only once. The CDR3 length is 11 residues. Trimming cost V 0 bases and J 12 bases, with 9 bases left between them. The germline gives CDR1 SGHRS, CDR2 YFSETQ. This clone was detected once. The chain has TRBV5-1 and TRBJ1-2, with D uncertain. The TCR was taken from a human donor in a cohort sampled during active COVID-19. The specimen sequenced was peripheral blood. The CDR3, as DNA: TGCGCCAGCAGCTTGGGTGGGCCTAACACCTTC. Translating gives CASSLGGPNTF.